This passage covers 29 T cell receptor beta chains from one sample sequenced in a study of human T cells and chemical hapten exposure. Time point given: healthy volunteer bleed at 6 weeks. It was from unfractionated whole blood that total RNA was extracted. Each CDR3 protein is one row after TCRdb ran MiXCR on the RACE reads. The repertoire includes some 40,000 distinct CDR3 sequences, 3.7% of them detected once, and about 6% sits in the top ten. The sequenced sample consisted of whole blood. The receptors originated from a human donor in good health. Some clones in this sample may be carry-over from other donors' samples.

This clonotype showed up many times. This chain joins TRBV28 and TRBJ2-1; 13 nucleotides agree with TRBD2. The CDR3 consists of 17 residues. V gave up 7 bases and J gave up 5 bases; unmatched junction bases: 11. Germline V lookup: CDR1 MDHEN, CDR2 SYDVKM. As DNA, the CDR3 is TGTGCCAGCAACCCTGCGACAACTAGCGGGAGGGACAATGAGCAGTTCTTC. Amino acid sequence: CASNPATTSGRDNEQFF. Full variable domain (missing parts from reference TRBV28 and TRBJ2-1): DVKVTQSSRYLVKRTGEKVFLECVQDMDHENMFWYRQDPGLGLRLIYFSYDVKMKEKGDIPEGYSVSREKKERFSLILESASTNQTSMYLCASNPATTSGRDNEQFFGPGTRLTVL.

This clonotype was recorded many times. The genes are TRBV12-3 or TRBV12-4 and TRBJ1-1; a possible D gene is TRBD1 (5 bases). The CDR3 totals 15 residues. Trimming took off 5 bases at V and 0 bases at J, with 13 bases between the two ends. CDR3 residues: CASSPPQDLNTEAFF. CDR3 DNA sequence: TGTGCCAGCAGTCCCCCACAGGACTTGAACACTGAAGCTTTCTTT.

This clonotype came up many times. The rearrangement links TRBV7-6 to TRBJ2-3, with unresolved D. CDR3 length: 16 amino acids. The germline V gene encodes CDR1 SGHVS and CDR2 FNYEAQ. Trimming removed 1 base at V and 1 base at J, with 12 bases between. CDR3 loop: CASSLDRNSGTDTQYF. The CDR3 nucleotides read TGTGCCAGCAGCTTAGATCGGAATAGTGGCACAGATACGCAGTATTTT.

This clonotype came up many times. The chain joins TRBV6-4 to TRBJ2-2; 10 bases line up with TRBD1. The germline V gene has CDR1 MRHNA and CDR2 SNTAGT. J lost 9 bases, V lost 0 bases, and 1 base had no gene match. This CDR3 region has 14 residues. CDR3 residues: CASSDSTGGRELFF. The CDR3 DNA sequence: TGTGCCAGCAGTGACTCGACAGGGGGCAGGGAGCTGTTTTTT.

In its sample, this clonotype was seen many times. The chain links TRBV6-5 to TRBJ1-4; 8 nucleotides line up with TRBD1. Trimming cost V 5 bases and J 6 bases; bases outside gene matches: 8. Germline CDR1 MNHEY, CDR2 SVGAGI. The CDR3 sequence is 15 residues long. This CDR3 is CASSPWTGRYEKLFF. For the CDR3, the DNA is TGTGCCAGCAGTCCGTGGACAGGGCGCTATGAAAAACTGTTTTTT.

This clonotype has ten or more counts. CDR3 nucleotides: TGCAGCGACGACTATTCGCAGTATTTT. This encodes CSDDYSQYF. This chain connects TRBV29-1 to TRBJ2-3; D perhaps matches TRBD2 (5 bases). The CDR3 length is 9 residues. Germline V gene lookup returns CDR1 SQVTM and CDR2 ANQGSEA. V gave up 7 bases and J gave up 10 bases, with 9 bases separating them.

With respect to this clonotype: A much bigger clone sits one base away, suggesting this may be a read error. The genes are TRBV3-1 and TRBJ1-1, with D unresolved. Germline-derived CDR1 and CDR2 are LGHDT and YNNKEL (reference sequence). The CDR3 contains 12 residues. The DNA of the CDR3 is TGTACCAGCAGCCCGGTGGGTTCTGAAGCTTTCTTT. Its translation: CTSSPVGSEAFF.

The V gene is TRBV6-5, the J gene TRBJ2-6, with 9 positions matching TRBD1. The length of the CDR3 is 16 residues. Losses at the gene ends were 7 bases for V and 1 base for J; bases not matched to a gene: 5. Germline CDR1 reads MNHEY; CDR2 reads SVGAGI. The CDR3, as DNA: TGTGCCAGCAAGCCGGGACAGGGTTCTGGGGCCAACGTCCTGACTTTC. Its protein product is CASKPGQGSGANVLTF.

At least ten counts were recorded for this clonotype. The chain uses TRBV7-9 and TRBJ2-6; D remains unclear. Between the trimmed V and J ends, which lost 2 bases and 0 bases, there was a span of 11 bases. There are 17 residues in the CDR3. Germline V CDR1 and CDR2: SEHNR, FQNEAQ (reference sequence). For the CDR3, the DNA is TGTGCCAGCAGCTTATCTGCTAGGACCTCTGGGGCCAACGTCCTGACTTTC. Its translation is CASSLSARTSGANVLTF.

The chain employs TRBV24-1 and TRBJ1-4; no clear D gene. The germline V gene has CDR1 KGHDR and CDR2 SFDVKD. The length of the CDR3 is 15 residues. The V end was cut by 3 bases, the J end by 7 bases, with 14 bases between. The CDR3 region has the DNA TGTGCCACCAGTGATGGAATGGGAATGAGTGAAAAACTGTTTTTT. Encoded protein: CATSDGMGMSEKLFF.

This clonotype was found many times. The chain joins TRBV27 to TRBJ2-1; D tentatively reads TRBD1 or TRBD2 (6 bases each). V dropped 2 bases and J dropped 4 bases, with 15 bases sitting between them. CDR1 is MNHEY and CDR2 is SMNVEV in the germline V gene (reference sequence). The CDR3 is 16 amino acids. Here the CDR3 reads CASSLKGGGWYNEQFF. In DNA, the CDR3 is TGTGCCAGCAGTTTAAAAGGAGGGGGATGGTACAATGAGCAGTTCTTC.

This clonotype came up many times. This rearrangement joins TRBV5-4 to TRBJ2-3, with a tentative D call TRBD2 (6 bases). The germline V gene has CDR1 SGHNT and CDR2 YYREEE (reference sequence). This CDR3 comprises 15 residues. Trimming took off 4 bases at V and 0 bases at J, with 12 bases between the two ends. The CDR3 is CASSLQAGSTDTQYF. DNA of the CDR3: TGTGCCAGCAGCCTTCAAGCGGGTAGCACAGATACGCAGTATTTT.

In this sample, this clonotype turned up many times. The chain combines TRBV20-1 with TRBJ1-1; the match to TRBD1 covers 7 bases. Germline V gene sequence: CDR1 DFQATT, CDR2 SNEGSKA (reference sequence). Trimming cost V 6 bases and J 3 bases; bases outside gene matches: 7. The CDR3 spans 13 residues. Here the CDR3 reads CSARRGPDTEAFF. CDR3 coding DNA: TGCAGTGCCAGAAGGGGGCCTGACACTGAAGCTTTCTTT.

Many counts were recorded for this clonotype. The gene calls are TRBV28 and TRBJ2-7; TRBD2 matches 8 bases. Germline V gene data show CDR1 as MDHEN and CDR2 as SYDVKM. The ends lost 7 bases at V and 2 bases at J; junction bases unmatched: 10. The CDR3 length is 15 residues. The CDR3: CASTYSAGVAYEQYF. In DNA, the CDR3 is TGTGCCAGCACCTATTCAGCGGGGGTAGCCTACGAGCAGTACTTC.

Concerning this clonotype: A clone one base away is much larger, so this may be a read error. The chain couples TRBV28 to TRBJ1-2; D unresolved. V was shortened by 3 bases and J by 4 bases, with 9 bases between the two germline ends. The CDR3 has 13 residues. Germline V lookup: CDR1 MDHEN, CDR2 SYDVKM. For the CDR3, the DNA is TGTGCCAGCAGTTTGCGGCTGATCTATGGCTACACCTTC. It translates to CASSLRLIYGYTF.

This clonotype was seen ten or more times. CDR3 sequence (DNA): TGCAGTGCTCTAAGGGCCTCGGGGCAGCCCCAGCATTTT. Translation gives CSALRASGQPQHF. J is TRBJ1-5 and V is TRBV20-1; D unclear. Germline V CDR1 and CDR2: DFQATT, SNEGSKA (reference sequence). With 5 bases removed from V and 7 bases from J, the gap between germline ends came to 15 bases. CDR3 length: 13 residues.

This clonotype was seen ten or more times. The J gene is TRBJ1-2, the V gene TRBV7-2; weak D call: TRBD1 (5 bases). The CDR3 has 14 amino acids. CDR1 SGHTA and CDR2 FQGNSA come from the germline V gene. Trimming took 1 base from V and 2 from J, leaving 8 bases between them. The CDR3 DNA sequence: TGTGCCAGCAGCTTAGGACGGGGGAACTATGGCTACACCTTC. Its protein is CASSLGRGNYGYTF.

The rearrangement joins TRBV28 to TRBJ1-1, with D tentatively TRBD1 (5 bases). V was trimmed by 5 bases and J by 2 bases, leaving 15 bases between them. The CDR3 runs to 15 residues. Germline CDR1 MDHEN, CDR2 SYDVKM. This CDR3 reads CASSPRTRLNTEAFF. The CDR3 DNA follows: TGTGCCAGCAGTCCGAGGACAAGACTCAACACTGAAGCTTTCTTT.

This clonotype came up many times. The chain recombines TRBV10-2 with TRBJ1-1; a weak D match, TRBD1 (5 bases). V gave up 2 bases and J gave up 1 base, with 5 bases separating them. The CDR3 is 13 residues long. Germline V CDR1 and CDR2: WSHSY, SAAADI. CDR3 loop: CASSEQGNTEAFF. CDR3 in DNA: TGCGCCAGCAGTGAGCAGGGGAACACTGAAGCTTTCTTT.

The V call is TRBV15, the J call TRBJ2-7; D is undetermined. Per the germline V gene, CDR1 is LNHNV and CDR2 is YYDKDF (reference sequence). This CDR3 has 11 amino acids. Deletions cut 4 bases from V and 4 bases from J, with 5 bases between. CDR3 residues: CATSMGYEQYF. DNA of the CDR3: TGTGCCACCAGCATGGGGTACGAGCAGTACTTC. The entire variable domain, with the rest obtained from reference TRBV15 and TRBJ2-7, is as follows: DAMVIQNPRYQVTQFGKPVTLSCSQTLNHNVMYWYQQKSSQAPKLLFHYYDKDFNNEADTPDNFQSRRPNTSFCFLDIRSPGLGDTAMYLCATSMGYEQYFGPGTRLTVT.

This clonotype was seen repeatedly, ten times or more. The chain links TRBV7-6 to TRBJ2-2, with 7 bases identical to TRBD1. Per the germline V gene, CDR1 is SGHVS and CDR2 is FNYEAQ. V lost 4 bases to trimming and J lost 7 bases; unmatched junction nucleotides: 3. The CDR3 covers 13 residues. The chain's CDR3 is CASSSTGVGELFF. CDR3 in DNA: TGTGCCAGCAGCTCAACAGGGGTCGGGGAGCTGTTTTTT.

The CDR3 region has the DNA TGTGCCAGCAGCGCCGGGGGGGGGCTCTCCTACGAGCAGTACTTC. It yields the protein CASSAGGGLSYEQYF. This rearrangement joins TRBV13 to TRBJ2-7, with TRBD2 matching 8 bases. Trimming cost V 5 bases and J 0 bases; bases outside gene matches: 6. Germline V lookup: CDR1 PRHDT, CDR2 FYEKMQ (reference sequence). The length of the CDR3 is 15 residues.

This clonotype was recorded at least ten times. The chain links TRBV11-2 to TRBJ2-1; D is uncertain. The CDR3 loop spans 12 amino acids. The germline CDR1 and CDR2 sequences are SGHAT and FQNNGV. Trimming took 1 base from V and 10 from J, leaving 8 bases between them. The chain's CDR3 is CASSLVGGEQFF. The CDR3 DNA sequence: TGTGCCAGCAGCTTAGTTGGCGGAGAGCAGTTCTTC.

This clonotype occurred many times. The CDR3 bases are TGTGCCAGCAACCGTCTACCAGATACGCAGTATTTT. It codes for CASNRLPDTQYF. The chain recombines TRBV6-5 with TRBJ2-3; D ambiguous. The V gene lost 7 bases and the J gene lost 4 bases, with 9 bases spanning the gap. CDR1 is MNHEY and CDR2 is SVGAGI in the germline V gene. The CDR3 contains 12 residues.

This clonotype has ten or more counts. The chain combines TRBV4-2 with TRBJ1-2; D unclear. Trimming shortened V by 0 bases and J by 5 bases, and 10 bases separated the two germline ends. The germline CDR1 and CDR2 sequences are LGHNA and YNFKEQ. The CDR3 is 14 residues long. CDR3 loop: CASSQDQGGYGYTF. The CDR3 bases are TGTGCCAGCAGCCAAGATCAAGGCGGGTATGGCTACACCTTC.

This clonotype was found a few times. This rearrangement joins TRBV27 to TRBJ1-6; the match to TRBD1 covers 10 bases. The CDR3 length is 15 residues. Germline trimming cut 4 bases from V and 14 bases from J; bases unmatched to any gene: 11. Looked up from germline, CDR1 is MNHEY and CDR2 is SMNVEV (reference sequence). CDR3 amino acids: CASSYLPGQGSALHF. The CDR3 DNA follows: TGTGCCAGCAGTTACTTACCGGGACAGGGGTCAGCCCTCCACTTT.

This clonotype appeared many times. This rearrangement joins TRBV28 to TRBJ1-3; TRBD1 might be the D (5 bases). This CDR3 region has 14 residues. Germline CDR1 reads MDHEN; CDR2 reads SYDVKM. Trimming stripped 2 bases from V and 3 bases from J, with 8 bases between. CDR3 DNA sequence: TGTGCCAGCAGTTTAGGGACGGATGGAAACACCATATATTTT. This sequence encodes CASSLGTDGNTIYF.

The sample holds a few counts of this clonotype. V gene TRBV28 combines with J gene TRBJ1-1; tentative D call: TRBD1 (5 bases). V was pared by 4 bases and J by 1 base, with 13 bases between. The CDR3 is 15 amino acids. The germline V gene has CDR1 MDHEN and CDR2 SYDVKM. The CDR3 is CASSSLPGENTEAFF. The CDR3 DNA reads as TGTGCCAGCAGTTCACTACCGGGGGAGAACACTGAAGCTTTCTTT.

This clonotype was found a few times. In DNA form, the CDR3 reads TGTGCCAGCAGTGAGGGGGTCGCCGGCCGCCTCATTAACTATGGCTACACCTTC. This codes for CASSEGVAGRLINYGYTF. The genes are TRBV6-1 and TRBJ1-2; a weak D match, TRBD1 (5 bases). The CDR3 spans 18 residues. Between the trimmed V and J ends, which lost 3 bases and 1 base, there was a span of 21 bases. Germline V gene data show CDR1 as MNHNS and CDR2 as SASEGT.